Each of the 14 T cell receptor beta chains below was sequenced from the same sample in a study of Tregs in tolerant kidney transplant recipients. Assay: immunoSEQ multiplex PCR; the TCRdb copy retains only in-frame clones and omits some. The repertoire table contains some 30,000 clones. Related graft donors supplied nonmyeloablative bone marrow transplants, and mixed chimerism was transient. Sequencing used CD4+ T cells from blood (PBMCs), obtained 24 months after the transplant. These receptors were collected from a human patient who received a combined kidney and bone marrow transplant. Some T cells may be supplied by the graft donor.

About this clone: Read sequence stops 3 residues before the CDR3 end, and the germline J gene provides the missing end. The rearrangement uses TRBV24-1 and TRBJ1-6; perhaps TRBD1 as D (5 bases). Between the trimmed V and J ends, which lost 7 bases and 5 bases, there was a span of 8 bases. The CDR3 covers 13 residues. Germline V gene lookup returns CDR1 KGHDR and CDR2 SFDVKD. The CDR3 here is CATRQADNSPLHF. The DNA read from the CDR3 is TGTGCCACCAGACAGGCGGATAATTCACCC.

About this clone itself: The read finishes 3 residues shy of the CDR3 end, and the germline J gene is used to complete it. The chain joins TRBV7-9 to TRBJ1-6; the D is unclear. Germline V gene sequence: CDR1 SEHNR, CDR2 FQNEAQ (reference sequence). V was trimmed by 1 base and J by 11 bases, leaving 12 bases between them. The CDR3 loop spans 14 amino acids. The covered CDR3 bases are TGTGCCAGCAGCTTAGTTTCTACTAAGGCACCC. This sequence encodes CASSLVSTKAP. The full-length CDR3 reads as CASSLVSTKAPLHF.

For this clone: The missing CDR3 end, 3 residues past where the read stops, is filled in from the germline J gene. The chain recombines TRBV20-1 with TRBJ2-7; 7 positions match TRBD2. The trim removed 3 bases at V and 5 bases at J, leaving 13 bases unmatched. Germline CDR1 reads DFQATT; CDR2 reads SNEGSKA (reference sequence). This CDR3 has 15 residues. Incomplete CDR3 DNA: TGCAGTGCTAGTCCAGCGGGACCGTGGGGAAACGAG. Translation gives CSASPAGPWGNE. The whole CDR3 reads CSASPAGPWGNEQYF.

As regards this clone: The CDR3 end is not reached by the read, which stops 3 residues before it; the germline J gene fills it in. The chain combines TRBV20-1 with TRBJ1-2, with TRBD1 matching over 7 bases. Germline CDR1 reads DFQATT; CDR2 reads SNEGSKA (reference sequence). Trimming cost V 4 bases and J 5 bases; bases outside gene matches: 7. The CDR3 covers 13 residues. The DNA read from the CDR3 is TGCAGTGCTATTACGGAGGGGGCGTATGGC. Amino acids: CSAITEGAYG. In full, the CDR3 reads CSAITEGAYGYTF.

Note on this clone: The read terminates 3 residues before the CDR3 end, so the remaining end is supplied by the germline J gene. The genes are TRBV19 and TRBJ2-2; the D gene is possibly TRBD1 (6 bases). There are 16 residues in the CDR3. The germline V gene has CDR1 LNHDA and CDR2 SQIVND (reference sequence). V lost 4 bases to trimming and J lost 2 bases, with 14 bases between them. This CDR3 is CASSKTGAINTGELFF. CDR3 DNA (partial): TGTGCCAGTAGTAAGACAGGAGCCATAAACACCGGGGAG.

A note on this clone: The read falls 3 residues short of the CDR3 end, and the missing part is taken from the germline J gene. This sequence joins TRBV20-1 and TRBJ2-5, with 9 bases matching TRBD1. The CDR3 has 15 amino acids. CDR1 and CDR2 (germline): DFQATT, SNEGSKA (reference sequence). The J segment lost 3 bases and the V segment lost 2 bases, leaving 7 bases of the junction unmatched. CDR3 sequence reads: CSARYGQGIKETQYF. The sequenced part of the CDR3 DNA is TGCAGTGCTAGATATGGACAGGGGATAAAAGAGACC.

Comments on this clone: The read gets to within 3 residues of the CDR3 end, and the germline J gene fills in the rest. The chain joins TRBV2 to TRBJ2-3; perhaps TRBD2 as D (6 bases). Germline lookup yields CDR1 SNHLY and CDR2 FYNNEI. The CDR3 runs 15 residues. Trimming removed 3 bases at V and 6 bases at J, with 16 bases between. Here the CDR3 reads CASSDSLGLTDTQYF. CDR3 DNA, as far as it was read: TGTGCCAGCAGTGATTCCCTTGGACTAACGGATACG.

Worth noting for this clone: Read data end 3 residues before the CDR3 end; the end is taken from the germline J gene. J is TRBJ2-7 and V is TRBV6-2 or TRBV6-3; 9 bases match TRBD2. The CDR3 spans 15 residues. V lost 4 bases, J lost 3 bases, and 7 bases stayed unmatched. CDR1 and CDR2 (germline): MNHEY, SVGEGT. CDR3 region: CASSSGAGGGYEQYF. The sequenced part of the CDR3 DNA is TGTGCCAGCAGTTCGGGAGCGGGAGGCGGCTACGAG.

The CDR3 loop is CASSQDRDRANTGELFF. The covered CDR3 bases are TGTGCCAGCAGCCAAGATCGGGACAGGGCGAACACCGGGGAG. The chain joins TRBV4-2 to TRBJ2-2; 9 positions agree with TRBD1. The DNA ends 3 residues before the CDR3 does, and the rest of the CDR3 is filled in from the germline J gene. J lost 0 bases, V lost 0 bases, and 2 bases had no gene match. CDR3 length equals 17 residues. Germline loops: CDR1 LGHNA, CDR2 YNFKEQ.

A word on this clone: The CDR3 goes on 3 residues after the read ends, and that part is filled in from the germline J gene. The chain has TRBV20-1 and TRBJ2-5; D uncertain. The CDR3 length is 11 residues. The V end lost 5 bases, the J end lost 1 base, and 5 bases lay between the germline ends. Germline V gives CDR1 DFQATT, CDR2 SNEGSKA (reference sequence). The CDR3 is CSASVQETQYF. Partial CDR3 DNA: TGCAGTGCTTCAGTCCAAGAGACC.

The covered CDR3 bases are TGCAGTGCTAGAGACGGCAGGGGGCAAGATGAG. It specifies CSARDGRGQDE. The whole CDR3 protein is CSARDGRGQDEQFF. This chain connects TRBV20-1 to TRBJ2-1, with 8 bases identical to TRBD1. The CDR3 end is not reached by the read, which stops 3 residues before it; the germline J gene fills it in. The junction had 6 bases not matched to a gene; V was cut back by 0 bases and J by 8 bases. The CDR3 runs 14 residues. From germline, CDR1 is DFQATT and CDR2 SNEGSKA (reference sequence).

On this clone: The read ends 3 residues before the CDR3 terminus; that terminus is restored from the germline J gene. The chain carries TRBV7-2 and TRBJ1-4; D uncertain. Germline values: CDR1 SGHTA, CDR2 FQGNSA. This CDR3 region has 13 residues. Trimming left V 3 bases short and J 7 bases short, with 9 bases between. The CDR3 is CASSLTQPEKLFF. Incomplete CDR3 DNA: TGTGCCAGCAGCTTGACACAACCTGAAAAA.

Regarding this clone: The read finishes 3 residues shy of the CDR3 end, and the germline J gene is used to complete it. The chain carries TRBV5-1 and TRBJ2-3; 11 bases fit TRBD2. Germline V gene data show CDR1 as SGHRS and CDR2 as YFSETQ. The junction had 6 bases not matched to a gene; V was cut back by 4 bases and J by 2 bases. The CDR3 covers 16 residues. This CDR3 reads CASSTGLAEFTDTQYF. Incomplete CDR3 DNA: TGCGCCAGCAGCACGGGACTAGCGGAGTTCACAGATACG.

In regard to this clone: The missing CDR3 end, 3 residues past where the read stops, is filled in from the germline J gene. This chain uses TRBV2 with TRBJ1-1, with 8 nucleotides matching TRBD1. This CDR3 contains 13 residues. The V gene's germline CDR1 is SNHLY and CDR2 FYNNEI. V lost 6 bases, J lost 0 bases, and 0 bases stayed unmatched. The part of the CDR3 DNA that was read is TGTGCCAGCAGGGGACAGGTGAACACTGAA. Translated: CASRGQVNTE. The complete CDR3 protein is CASRGQVNTEAFF.